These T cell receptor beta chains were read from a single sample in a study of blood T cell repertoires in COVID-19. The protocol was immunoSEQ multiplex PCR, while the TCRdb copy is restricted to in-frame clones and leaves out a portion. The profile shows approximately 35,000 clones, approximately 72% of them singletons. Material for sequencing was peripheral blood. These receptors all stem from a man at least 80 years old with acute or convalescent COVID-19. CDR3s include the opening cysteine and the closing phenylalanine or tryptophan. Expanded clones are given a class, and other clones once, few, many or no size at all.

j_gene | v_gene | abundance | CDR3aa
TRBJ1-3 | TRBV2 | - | CASSELPTGLSSGNTIYF
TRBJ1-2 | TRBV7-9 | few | CASSLSPALTYGYTF
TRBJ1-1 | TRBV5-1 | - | CASSLGGATEAFF
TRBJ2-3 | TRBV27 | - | CASSFVGGASDTQYF
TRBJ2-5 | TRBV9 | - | CASSVVGGEETQYF
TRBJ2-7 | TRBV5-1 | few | CASSLISGYEQYF
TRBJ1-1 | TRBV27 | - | CASSLSSLDTEAFF
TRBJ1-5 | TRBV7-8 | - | CASNQGWGQGVNQPQHF
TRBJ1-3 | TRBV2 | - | CATSRLGNTIYF
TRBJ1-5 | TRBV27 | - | CASSPGRAGQPQHF
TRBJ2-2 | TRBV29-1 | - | CSVNTGGTGELFF
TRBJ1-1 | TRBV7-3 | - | CVSSLNPQGAPNTEAFF
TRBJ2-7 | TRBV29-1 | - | CSVESRGDLYEQYF
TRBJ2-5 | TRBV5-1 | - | CASSLSTGGETQYF
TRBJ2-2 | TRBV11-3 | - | CASSSGQNTGELFF
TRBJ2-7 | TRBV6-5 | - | CASSYSGQGDYEQYF
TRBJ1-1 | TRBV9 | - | CASSPREGEAFF
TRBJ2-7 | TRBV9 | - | CASSVVADSSYEQYF
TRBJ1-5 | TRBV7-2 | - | CASSSGGQGGQPQHF
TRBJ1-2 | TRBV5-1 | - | CASSHDRGSNYGYTF
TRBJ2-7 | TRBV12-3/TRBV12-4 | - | CASSWRNYEQYF
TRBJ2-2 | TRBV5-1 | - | CASSFGGGAETGELFF
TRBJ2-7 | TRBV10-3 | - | CAISTTVYEQYF
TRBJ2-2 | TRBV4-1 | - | CASSQDLRTGELFF
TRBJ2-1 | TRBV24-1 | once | CATSAASAKYNEQFF
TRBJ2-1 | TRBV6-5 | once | CASRRAGETGEQFF
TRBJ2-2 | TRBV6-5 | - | CASSRDRGRDGELFF
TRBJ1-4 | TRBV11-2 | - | CASSFNPGGEKLFF
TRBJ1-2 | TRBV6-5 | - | CASSMDSPYGYTF
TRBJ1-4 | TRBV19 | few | CASNAGLSNEKLFF
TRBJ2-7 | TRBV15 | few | CATSRGRAGNEQYF
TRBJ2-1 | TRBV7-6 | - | CASSLYGTSGKEQFF
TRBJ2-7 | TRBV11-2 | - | CASSLGYGQGAYEQYF
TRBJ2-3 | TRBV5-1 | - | CASSLQSGGADTQYF
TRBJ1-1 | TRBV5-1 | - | CASSESGEAFF
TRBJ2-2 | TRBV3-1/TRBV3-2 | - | CASSTSGGYTGELFF
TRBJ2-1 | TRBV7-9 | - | CASSRPRGNEQFF
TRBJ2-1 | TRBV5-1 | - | CASAARTSGGNEQFF
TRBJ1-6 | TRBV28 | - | CASSITGFNSPLHF
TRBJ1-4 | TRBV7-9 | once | CASSLWGDEKLFF
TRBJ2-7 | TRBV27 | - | CASSLSMGQGAYEQYF
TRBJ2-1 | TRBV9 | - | CASSSGQVYNEQFF
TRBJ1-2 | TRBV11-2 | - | CASRSLRGRTKGYGYTF
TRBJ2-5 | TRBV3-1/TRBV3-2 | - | CASSQAGETQYF
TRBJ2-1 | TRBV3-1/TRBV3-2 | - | CASSQEVMREQFF
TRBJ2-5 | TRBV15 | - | CATARGYQETQYF
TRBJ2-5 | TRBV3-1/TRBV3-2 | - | CASSRRDSYYF
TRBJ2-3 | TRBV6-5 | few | CASSRTSGTDTQYF
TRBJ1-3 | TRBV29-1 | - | CSVGKDRADGNTIYF
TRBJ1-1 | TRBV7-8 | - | CASNGEWSTEAFF
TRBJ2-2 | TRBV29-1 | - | CSVVPATGGPTGELFF
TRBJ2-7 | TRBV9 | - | CASSPRTAPYEQYF
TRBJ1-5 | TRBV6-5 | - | CATGGGNFNQPQHF